This TCR beta chain was profiled in a study of CD8+ T cells in alopecia areata. Findings of the study overall: Clonality exceeded that of normal scalp in lesional scalp, most notably in alopecia totalis/universalis. Sharing of TCR sequences between patients (possibly for HLA-related reasons) was less clear than in mice. Alphabeta T cells residing in normal skin are also sequenced in scalp samples.

From germline, CDR1 is SNHLY and CDR2 FYNNEI. Trimming stripped 3 bases from V and 5 bases from J, with 10 bases between. This CDR3 contains 14 residues. Separation by sorting yielded CD4+ and CD8+ T cells from PBMCs. Worth noting for this clone: As yet, its antigen is unknown. Other nucleotide sequences from this sample produce the same CDR3.

Reverse transcribed after extraction, RNA yielded cDNA as the sequencing template. The table came from immunoSEQ multiplex PCR; TCRdb's copy has only in-frame clones and leaves some out. The sample yields 130,000 to 150,000 clones, roughly 60% seen once. This chain uses TRBV2 with TRBJ2-2; D possibly matches TRBD1 or TRBD2 (6 bases each). The receptor comes from a human donor in good health. The sample was CD8+ T cells sorted from blood. The CDR3 sequence: CASSDGGRTGELFF. The CDR3, as DNA: TGTGCCAGCAGTGATGGGGGGCGGACCGGGGAGCTGTTTTTT.